These T cell receptor beta chains were read from a single sample in a study of PD-1 blockade in classical Hodgkin lymphoma. TCRdb's table, derived via immunoSEQ multiplex PCR, lists solely in-frame clones and lacks some. The sample includes around 45,000 clones, almost 90% of them seen just once. Source: peripheral blood mononuclear cells (PBMCs), taken at baseline. The receptors were sampled from a human donor with classical Hodgkin lymphoma. Each CDR3 is given with its conserved first and last residue. Each record gives: V gene, J gene, D gene, clone size, CDR3 protein, CDR3 DNA. D genes are given only for firm matches. The size field is filled for only some rows; it gives once, few, many or a size class.

v_call: TRBV18
j_call: TRBJ1-1
d_call: TRBD1
clone_size: .
cdr3_aa: CASSPWTGMNTEAFF
cdr3_nt: TGTGCCAGCTCACCATGGACAGGGATGAACACTGAAGCTTTCTTT

v_call: TRBV5-1
j_call: TRBJ2-1
d_call: .
clone_size: .
cdr3_aa: CASSPTGINEQFF
cdr3_nt: TGCGCCAGCTCTCCAACAGGGATCAATGAGCAGTTCTTC

v_call: TRBV13
j_call: TRBJ1-2
d_call: .
clone_size: .
cdr3_aa: CASSLGRGYTF
cdr3_nt: TGTGCCAGCAGCTTAGGCCGGGGCTACACCTTC

v_call: TRBV9
j_call: TRBJ2-7
d_call: .
clone_size: .
cdr3_aa: CASSVDESYEQYF
cdr3_nt: TGTGCCAGCAGCGTAGACGAGTCCTACGAGCAGTACTTC

v_call: TRBV11-2
j_call: TRBJ1-1
d_call: .
clone_size: once
cdr3_aa: CASSPTAPRRSNTEAFF
cdr3_nt: TGTGCCAGCAGCCCCACCGCCCCTCGACGGTCGAACACTGAAGCTTTCTTT

v_call: TRBV29-1
j_call: TRBJ2-5
d_call: .
clone_size: .
cdr3_aa: CSAERGGTQYF
cdr3_nt: TGCAGCGCCGAAAGGGGAGGGACCCAGTACTTC

v_call: TRBV4-3
j_call: TRBJ2-5
d_call: .
clone_size: .
cdr3_aa: CASSHPPRDKPQETQYF
cdr3_nt: TGCGCCAGCAGCCATCCCCCCCGGGACAAACCCCAAGAGACCCAGTACTTC

v_call: TRBV10-3
j_call: TRBJ2-7
d_call: TRBD2
clone_size: .
cdr3_aa: CAISNLGLAGVEEQYF
cdr3_nt: TGTGCCATCAGCAATCTGGGACTAGCGGGAGTGGAAGAGCAGTACTTC

v_call: TRBV18
j_call: TRBJ2-1
d_call: TRBD1
clone_size: .
cdr3_aa: CASSPTGNNEQFF
cdr3_nt: TGTGCCAGCTCACCGACAGGGAACAATGAGCAGTTCTTC

v_call: TRBV25-1
j_call: TRBJ1-5
d_call: TRBD1
clone_size: .
cdr3_aa: CASMRIGGRGKEPQHF
cdr3_nt: TGTGCCAGCATGAGAATTGGTGGCAGGGGGAAAGAGCCCCAGCATTTT

v_call: TRBV20-1
j_call: TRBJ1-2
d_call: .
clone_size: .
cdr3_aa: CSAYRDGYTF
cdr3_nt: TGCAGTGCGTACAGGGATGGCTACACCTTC

v_call: TRBV2
j_call: TRBJ2-3
d_call: .
clone_size: .
cdr3_aa: CASRQGISTDTQYF
cdr3_nt: TGTGCCAGCAGGCAGGGGATTAGCACAGATACGCAGTATTTT

v_call: TRBV13
j_call: TRBJ2-5
d_call: TRBD2
clone_size: .
cdr3_aa: CASSFYGSGLAGETQYF
cdr3_nt: TGTGCCAGCAGCTTTTACGGGTCGGGACTAGCTGGGGAGACCCAGTACTTC

v_call: TRBV12-5
j_call: TRBJ1-1
d_call: TRBD1
clone_size: .
cdr3_aa: CASGLGQGNTEAFF
cdr3_nt: TGTGCTAGTGGTTTGGGACAGGGGAACACTGAAGCTTTCTTT

v_call: TRBV19
j_call: TRBJ1-4
d_call: .
clone_size: .
cdr3_aa: CATSLGVGEKLFF
cdr3_nt: TGTGCCACCTCGTTAGGGGTGGGGGAAAAACTGTTTTTT

v_call: TRBV5-8
j_call: TRBJ2-1
d_call: TRBD2
clone_size: .
cdr3_aa: CATLGRDPSYNEQFF
cdr3_nt: TGTGCCACCCTGGGGAGGGACCCCTCCTACAATGAGCAGTTCTTC

v_call: TRBV4-2
j_call: TRBJ2-1
d_call: TRBD2
clone_size: .
cdr3_aa: CASSQGGLAAYNEQFF
cdr3_nt: TGTGCCAGCAGCCAAGGTGGACTAGCGGCGTACAATGAGCAGTTCTTC

v_call: TRBV27
j_call: TRBJ1-3
d_call: .
clone_size: .
cdr3_aa: CASSSQGGNTIYF
cdr3_nt: TGTGCCAGCAGTTCTCAGGGTGGAAACACCATATATTTT

v_call: TRBV4-3
j_call: TRBJ1-1
d_call: .
clone_size: .
cdr3_aa: CASSQDRNRMTEAFF
cdr3_nt: TGCGCCAGCAGCCAAGACAGAAACAGGATGACTGAAGCTTTCTTT

v_call: TRBV9
j_call: TRBJ1-2
d_call: TRBD1
clone_size: .
cdr3_aa: CASSAHLGGQGNYGYTF
cdr3_nt: TGTGCCAGCAGCGCCCACCTCGGGGGACAGGGGAACTATGGCTACACCTTC

v_call: TRBV2
j_call: TRBJ1-1
d_call: .
clone_size: .
cdr3_aa: CASRIRGWDTEAFF
cdr3_nt: TGTGCCAGCCGAATTAGGGGTTGGGACACTGAAGCTTTCTTT

v_call: TRBV27
j_call: TRBJ1-6
d_call: .
clone_size: .
cdr3_aa: CASLPRDDSPLHF
cdr3_nt: TGTGCCAGCCTCCCCAGGGACGATTCACCCCTCCACTTT

v_call: TRBV5-1
j_call: TRBJ2-1
d_call: .
clone_size: .
cdr3_aa: CASSHRGSGNEQFF
cdr3_nt: TGCGCCAGCAGCCACAGAGGTTCGGGGAATGAGCAGTTCTTC

v_call: TRBV27
j_call: TRBJ2-7
d_call: .
clone_size: few
cdr3_aa: CASSLGTRNYEQYF
cdr3_nt: TGTGCCAGCAGTTTAGGGACAAGGAATTACGAGCAGTACTTC

v_call: TRBV5-4
j_call: TRBJ1-1
d_call: .
clone_size: .
cdr3_aa: CASSLRSQNTEAFF
cdr3_nt: TGTGCCAGCAGCTTGCGGAGTCAAAACACTGAAGCTTTCTTT

v_call: TRBV2
j_call: TRBJ1-1
d_call: .
clone_size: .
cdr3_aa: CASTQASSGVPRIVDTEAFF
cdr3_nt: TGTGCCAGCACCCAGGCCTCTTCAGGGGTCCCGCGCATAGTCGACACTGAAGCTTTCTTT

v_call: TRBV5-5
j_call: TRBJ1-2
d_call: TRBD1
clone_size: .
cdr3_aa: CASSLGQGGGYTF
cdr3_nt: TGTGCCAGCAGCTTGGGACAGGGCGGTGGCTACACCTTC

v_call: TRBV6-5
j_call: TRBJ2-7
d_call: TRBD1
clone_size: .
cdr3_aa: CASSQDRGPYEQYF
cdr3_nt: TGTGCCAGCAGTCAGGACAGGGGGCCCTACGAGCAGTACTTC